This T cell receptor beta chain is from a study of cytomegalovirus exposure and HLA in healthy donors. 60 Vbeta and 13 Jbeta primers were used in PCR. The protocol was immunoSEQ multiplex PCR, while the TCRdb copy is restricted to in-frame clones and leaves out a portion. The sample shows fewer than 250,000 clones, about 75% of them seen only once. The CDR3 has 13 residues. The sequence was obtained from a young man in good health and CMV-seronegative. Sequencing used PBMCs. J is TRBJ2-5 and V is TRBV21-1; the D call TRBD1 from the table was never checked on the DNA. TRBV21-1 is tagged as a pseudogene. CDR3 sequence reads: CASSSTGVETQYF. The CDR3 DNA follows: TGTGCCAGCAGCTCAACAGGGGTAGAGACCCAGTACTTC.